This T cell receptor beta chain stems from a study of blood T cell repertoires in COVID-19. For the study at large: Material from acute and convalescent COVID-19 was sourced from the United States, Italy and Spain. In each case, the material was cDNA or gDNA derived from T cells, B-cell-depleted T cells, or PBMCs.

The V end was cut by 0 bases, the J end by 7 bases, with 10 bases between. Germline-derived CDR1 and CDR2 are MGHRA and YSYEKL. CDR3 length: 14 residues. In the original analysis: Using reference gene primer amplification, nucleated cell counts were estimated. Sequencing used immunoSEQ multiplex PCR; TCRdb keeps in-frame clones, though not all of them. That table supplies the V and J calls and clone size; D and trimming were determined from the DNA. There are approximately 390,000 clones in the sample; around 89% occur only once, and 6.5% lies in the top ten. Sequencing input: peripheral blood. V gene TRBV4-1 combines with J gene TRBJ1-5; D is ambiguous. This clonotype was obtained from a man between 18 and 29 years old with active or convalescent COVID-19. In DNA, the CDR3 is TGCGCCAGCAGCCAAGAGGAGGCAGGACAGCCCCAGCATTTT. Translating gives CASSQEEAGQPQHF.